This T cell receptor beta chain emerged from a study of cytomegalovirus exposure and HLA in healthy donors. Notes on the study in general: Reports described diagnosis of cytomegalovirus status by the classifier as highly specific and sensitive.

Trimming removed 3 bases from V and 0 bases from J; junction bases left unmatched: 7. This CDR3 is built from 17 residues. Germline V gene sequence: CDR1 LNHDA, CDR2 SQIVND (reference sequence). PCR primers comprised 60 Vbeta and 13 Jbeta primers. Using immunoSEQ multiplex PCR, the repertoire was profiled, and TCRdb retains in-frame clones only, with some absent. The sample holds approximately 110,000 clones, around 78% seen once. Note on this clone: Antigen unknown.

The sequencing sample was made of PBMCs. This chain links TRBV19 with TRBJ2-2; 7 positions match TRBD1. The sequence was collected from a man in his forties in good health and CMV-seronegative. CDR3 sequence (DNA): TGTGCCAGTAGTATTTTCCCGGGACAGACGAACACCGGGGAGCTGTTTTTT. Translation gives CASSIFPGQTNTGELFF.